This T cell receptor (beta chain) was recovered during a study of control samples from healthy donors and cancer patients (dated by TCRdb to the early 2020s). Notes on this clone: The specificity of this receptor is unknown. Base qualities are not recorded, but no much larger clone differs from it by a single base.

Libraries were prepared through the immunoSEQ multiplex PCR assay. TCRdb took over this immuneACCESS table, retaining in-frame rearrangements with V and J assigned. Such tables are incomplete; in checked studies, under half of the missing clones stem from an unresolved V gene, and the remainder is unexplained. The sample has about 410,000 clones on record, roughly 90% of them singletons. About 6.3% of the sample comes from the top ten. The germline V gene (reference sequence) sets CDR1 to LNHNV and CDR2 to YYDKDF. Measured from the cysteine to the phenylalanine, the CDR3 is 11 residues long. Here the CDR3 DNA is all that survives: 33 bases in frame from base 1. V was cut back by 5 bases and J by 7 bases, leaving a gap of 9 bases between them.

This chain is built from TRBV15 and TRBJ2-7; a confident D gene designation cannot be given. The sequence was obtained from a man between 35 and 55 years old with head and neck cancer. Sequencing input: PBMCs. The CDR3 in this case is CATSSTVEQYF. The sequenced DNA is TGTGCCACCAGCTCGACGGTTGAGCAGTACTTC.